Below are 9 T cell receptor beta chains sequenced from a single sample in a study of blood T cell repertoires in COVID-19. Sequencing was performed with immunoSEQ multiplex PCR; in TCRdb, only in-frame clones are kept and a portion is missing. The top ten hold about 30% of the sample, which has around 120,000 clones, roughly nine tenths seen once. The sequenced material came from peripheral blood. Receptors were obtained from a woman over 75 with acute or convalescent COVID-19.

The CDR3 is CASSSQGRDTQYF. CDR3 bases: TGCGCCAGCAGTTCGCAGGGGAGAGATACGCAGTATTTT. V is TRBV10-1 and J is TRBJ2-3; a possible D gene is TRBD1 (6 bases). Germline CDR1 WNHNN, CDR2 SYGVQD (reference sequence). V was trimmed by 5 bases and J by 5 bases, leaving 11 bases between them. CDR3 length: 13 amino acids.

The rearrangement uses TRBV10-3 and TRBJ1-2, with a tentative D call TRBD1 (5 bases). Germline V lookup: CDR1 ENHRY, CDR2 SYGVKD. The germline V and J ends were trimmed by 4 bases and 2 bases, with 14 bases remaining between them. CDR3 size: 15 residues. In nucleotides, the CDR3 is TGTGCCATCAGTGGGGGACTGATAGACAACTATGGCTACACCTTC. Its translation: CAISGGLIDNYGYTF.

The chain has TRBV20-1 and TRBJ1-6; tentative D call: TRBD1 (5 bases). V was shortened by 3 bases and J by 8 bases, with 14 bases between the two germline ends. The CDR3 is 14 amino acids. Germline lookup yields CDR1 DFQATT and CDR2 SNEGSKA (reference sequence). This CDR3 is CSASRGGEDSPLHF. The CDR3 nucleotides read TGCAGTGCTAGTCGGGGGGGAGAGGATTCACCCCTCCACTTT.

The sample holds one count of this clone. This chain connects TRBV30 to TRBJ1-5; D unclear. Deletions cut 0 bases from V and 5 bases from J, with 8 bases between. Germline values: CDR1 GTSNPN, CDR2 SVGIG (reference sequence). The CDR3 is made up of 13 amino acids. As DNA, the CDR3 is TGTGCCTGGAGTGTACTTTTGGATCAGCCCCAGCATTTT. Encoded protein: CAWSVLLDQPQHF.

The chain carries TRBV5-1 and TRBJ2-5; tentatively, D is TRBD2 (6 bases). The CDR3 runs 13 residues. Deletions cut 4 bases from V and 5 bases from J, with 12 bases between. CDR1 SGHRS and CDR2 YFSETQ come from the germline V gene. This chain's CDR3 is CASSLAGLETQYF. CDR3 DNA sequence: TGCGCCAGCAGCCTCGCGGGGCTGGAGACCCAGTACTTC.

Regarding this clone: Sequence at one end of the junction differs from germline and may be a read error. V gene TRBV28 combines with J gene TRBJ1-2, with D maybe TRBD1 (5 bases). The CDR3 sequence is 13 residues long. Looked up from germline, CDR1 is MDHEN and CDR2 is SYDVKM. The CDR3 DNA sequence: TGTGCCAGCAGCTTATCAGGGCGCAATGGCTACACCTTC. This sequence encodes CASSLSGRNGYTF.

A few counts support this clone. The chain links TRBV7-8 to TRBJ1-6; 9 bases agree with TRBD1. This CDR3 has 14 amino acids. Germline V CDR1 and CDR2: SGHVS, FQNEAQ. The V gene end was trimmed by 5 bases and the J gene end by 10 bases; junction bases not matched to a gene: 6. The CDR3 DNA is TGTGCCAGCAGCCCCGACAGGGGGATATCACCCCTCCACTTT. Protein product: CASSPDRGISPLHF.

This sequence joins TRBV3-1 (or the pseudogene TRBV3-2) and TRBJ2-4; no definite D call. The CDR3 contains 15 residues. Trimming took off 2 bases at V and 0 bases at J, with 8 bases between the two ends. CDR1 is LGHDT and CDR2 is YNNKEL in the germline V gene (reference sequence). CDR3 sequence reads: CASSQRALAKNIQYF. CDR3 nucleotide sequence: TGTGCCAGCAGCCAACGCGCTCTAGCCAAAAACATTCAGTACTTC.

The V gene is TRBV30, the J gene TRBJ1-6; TRBD1 aligns across 8 bases. Looked up from germline, CDR1 is GTSNPN and CDR2 is SVGIG (reference sequence). The V gene end was trimmed by 5 bases and the J gene end by 7 bases; junction bases not matched to a gene: 4. The CDR3 spans 13 residues. CDR3 bases: TGTGCCTGGGAAGGGACAGGAAATTCACCCCTCCACTTT. This sequence encodes CAWEGTGNSPLHF.